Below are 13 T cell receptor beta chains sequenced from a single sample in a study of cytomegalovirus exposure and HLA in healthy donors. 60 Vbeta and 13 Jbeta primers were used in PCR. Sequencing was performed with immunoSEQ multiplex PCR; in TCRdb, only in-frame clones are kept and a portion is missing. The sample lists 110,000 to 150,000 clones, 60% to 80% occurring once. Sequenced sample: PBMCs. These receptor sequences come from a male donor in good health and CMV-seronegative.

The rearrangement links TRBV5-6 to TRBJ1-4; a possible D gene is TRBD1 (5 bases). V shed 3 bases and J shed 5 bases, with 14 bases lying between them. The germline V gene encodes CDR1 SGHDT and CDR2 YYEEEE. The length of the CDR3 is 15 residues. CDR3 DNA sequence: TGTGCCAGCAGCTCTCGCGGGGGGGGGAATGAAAAACTGTTTTTT. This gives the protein CASSSRGGGNEKLFF.

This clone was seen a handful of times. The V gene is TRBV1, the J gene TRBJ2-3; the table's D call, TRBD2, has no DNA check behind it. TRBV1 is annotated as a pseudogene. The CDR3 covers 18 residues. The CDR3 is CTSSQEKRGGLKLATQYF. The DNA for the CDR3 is TGCACCAGCAGCCAAGAAAAGAGGGGGGGCCTTAAACTTGCTACGCAGTATTTT.

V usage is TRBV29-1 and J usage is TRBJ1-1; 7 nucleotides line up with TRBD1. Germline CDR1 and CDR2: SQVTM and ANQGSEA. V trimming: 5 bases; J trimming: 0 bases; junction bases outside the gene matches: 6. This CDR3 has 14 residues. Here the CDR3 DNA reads TGCAGCGTTAACAGGGGCGGGGTGAACACTGAAGCTTTCTTT. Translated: CSVNRGGVNTEAFF.

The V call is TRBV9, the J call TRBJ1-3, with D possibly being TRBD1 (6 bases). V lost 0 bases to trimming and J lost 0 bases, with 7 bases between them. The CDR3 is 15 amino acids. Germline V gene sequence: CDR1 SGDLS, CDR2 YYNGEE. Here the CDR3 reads CASSVGTDSGNTIYF. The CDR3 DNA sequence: TGTGCCAGCAGCGTAGGGACAGACTCTGGAAACACCATATATTTT.

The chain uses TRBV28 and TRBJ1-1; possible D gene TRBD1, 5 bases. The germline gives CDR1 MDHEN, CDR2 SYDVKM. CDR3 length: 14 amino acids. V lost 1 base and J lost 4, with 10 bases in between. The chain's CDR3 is CASSLLGGATEAFF. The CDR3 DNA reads TGTGCCAGCAGTTTATTGGGGGGAGCCACTGAAGCTTTCTTT.

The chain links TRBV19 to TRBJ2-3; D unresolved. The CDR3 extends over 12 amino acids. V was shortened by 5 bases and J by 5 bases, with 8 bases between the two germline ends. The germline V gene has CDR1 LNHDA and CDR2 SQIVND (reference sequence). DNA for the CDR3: TGTGCCAGTAGTCCTCCCGGAGATACGCAGTATTTT. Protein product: CASSPPGDTQYF.

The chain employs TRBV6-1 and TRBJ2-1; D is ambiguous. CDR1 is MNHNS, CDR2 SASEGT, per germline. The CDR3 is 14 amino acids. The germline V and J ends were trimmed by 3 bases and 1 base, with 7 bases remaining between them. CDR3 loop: CASSDLLSYNEQFF. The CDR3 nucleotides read TGTGCCAGCAGTGACTTGCTATCCTACAATGAGCAGTTCTTC.

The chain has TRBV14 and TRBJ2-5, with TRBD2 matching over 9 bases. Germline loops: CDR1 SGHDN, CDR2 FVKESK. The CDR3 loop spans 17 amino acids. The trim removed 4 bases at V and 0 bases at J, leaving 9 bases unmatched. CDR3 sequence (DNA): TGTGCCAGCAGCCGAGGGGCTAGCGGGGCTTACCAAGAGACCCAGTACTTC. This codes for CASSRGASGAYQETQYF.

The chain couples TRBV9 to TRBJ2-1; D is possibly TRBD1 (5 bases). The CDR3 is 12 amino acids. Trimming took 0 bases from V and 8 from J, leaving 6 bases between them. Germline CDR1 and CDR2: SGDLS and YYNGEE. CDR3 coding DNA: TGTGCCAGCAGCGTAGCCAGGGATGAGCAGTTCTTC. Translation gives CASSVARDEQFF.

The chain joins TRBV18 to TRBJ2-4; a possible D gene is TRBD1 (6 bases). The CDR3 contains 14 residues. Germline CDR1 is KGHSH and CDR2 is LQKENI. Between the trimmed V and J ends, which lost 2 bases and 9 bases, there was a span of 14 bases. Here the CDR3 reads CASSPGGNAVIQYF. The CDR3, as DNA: TGTGCCAGCTCACCAGGGGGCAATGCGGTCATTCAGTACTTC.

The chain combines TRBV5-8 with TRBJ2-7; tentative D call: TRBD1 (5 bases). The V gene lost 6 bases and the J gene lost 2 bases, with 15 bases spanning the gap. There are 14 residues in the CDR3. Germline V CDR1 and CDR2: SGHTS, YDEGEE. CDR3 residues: CASTVGRVAYEQYF. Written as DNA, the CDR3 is TGTGCCAGCACCGTGGGCAGGGTCGCCTACGAGCAGTACTTC.

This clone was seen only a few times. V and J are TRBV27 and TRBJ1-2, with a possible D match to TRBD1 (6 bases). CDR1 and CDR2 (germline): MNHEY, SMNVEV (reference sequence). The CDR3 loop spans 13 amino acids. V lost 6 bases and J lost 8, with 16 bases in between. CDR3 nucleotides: TGTGCCAGCAGCCTAAGGAGGGGGGGAGGCTACACCTTC. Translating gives CASSLRRGGGYTF.

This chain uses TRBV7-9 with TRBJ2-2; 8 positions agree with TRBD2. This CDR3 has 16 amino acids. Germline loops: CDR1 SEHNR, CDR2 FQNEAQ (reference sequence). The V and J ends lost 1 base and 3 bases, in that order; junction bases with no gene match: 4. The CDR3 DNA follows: TGTGCCAGCAGCTTAGTAGTAGCGGGATACACCGGGGAGCTGTTTTTT. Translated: CASSLVVAGYTGELFF.